Following are 12 T cell receptor beta chains from one sample sequenced in a study of T-cell reconstitution after alpha-beta-depleted transplantation in children. As it was prepared, the TCRbeta library received unique molecular identifiers. TCRdb passed the PCR reads through MiXCR, listing each CDR3 protein once. This table holds approximately 88,000 distinct CDR3 sequences, 10% to 15% found once. The sample was PBMCs from the stem cell graft donor, taken from the stem cell graft. The receptors shown here come from a human donor who donated a stem cell graft to a child with inherited bone marrow failure.

This clonotype was detected many times. V is TRBV2 and J is TRBJ2-5; D not resolved. The V end was cut by 7 bases, the J end by 1 base, with 7 bases between. The CDR3 spans 12 residues. The germline CDR1 and CDR2 sequences are SNHLY and FYNNEI. The CDR3 DNA reads as TGTGCCAGCAAAAACAGCCAAGAGACCCAGTACTTC. Translation gives CASKNSQETQYF.

This clonotype was seen repeatedly, ten times or more. V gene TRBV2 combines with J gene TRBJ2-7, with a weak D call TRBD1 (6 bases). V lost 7 bases and J lost 2, with 12 bases in between. The CDR3 covers 13 residues. The germline gives CDR1 SNHLY, CDR2 FYNNEI. The CDR3, as DNA: TGTGCCAGCAACAAGGACAGTGCCTACGAGCAGTACTTC. Translating gives CASNKDSAYEQYF. The whole variable domain, remainder taken from reference TRBV2 and TRBJ2-7, is EPEVTQTPSHQVTQMGQEVILRCVPISNHLYFYWYRQILGQKVEFLVSFYNNEISEKSEIFDDQFSVERPDGSNFTLKIRSTKLEDSAMYFCASNKDSAYEQYFGPGTRLTVT.

The sample holds many counts of this clonotype. The rearrangement joins TRBV29-1 to TRBJ1-2; D gene unclear. The V end lost 6 bases, the J end lost 6 bases, and 20 bases lay between the germline ends. This CDR3 is built from 14 residues. In germline, CDR1 is SQVTM, CDR2 ANQGSEA. The DNA for the CDR3 is TGCAGCGTCGCCATCAACGGGAATCCTAATGGCTACACCTTC. It yields the protein CSVAINGNPNGYTF.

This clonotype was seen many times. This sequence joins TRBV4-3 and TRBJ1-2; D is unresolved. The CDR3 has 14 residues. V lost 4 bases, J lost 5 bases, and 14 bases lay in between. CDR1 LGHNA and CDR2 YSLEER come from the germline V gene. CDR3 protein: CASSLVGGLYGYTF. The CDR3 coding sequence is TGCGCCAGCAGCCTAGTTGGAGGACTATATGGCTACACCTTC.

The table lists this clonotype with many counts. This chain uses TRBV20-1 with TRBJ1-5, with D possibly being TRBD1 (5 bases). The CDR3 contains 14 residues. CDR1 and CDR2 (germline): DFQATT, SNEGSKA (reference sequence). V lost 3 bases to trimming and J lost 0 bases, with 9 bases between them. The CDR3 bases are TGCAGTGCTAGTCCCGGGGGTAGCAATCAGCCCCAGCATTTT. Protein sequence: CSASPGGSNQPQHF.

This chain uses TRBV6-1 with TRBJ2-7; the D gene is possibly TRBD1 (6 bases). Germline V gene sequence: CDR1 MNHNS, CDR2 SASEGT. The CDR3 sequence is 15 residues long. The V gene lost 2 bases and the J gene lost 0 bases, with 11 bases spanning the gap. CDR3 nucleotide sequence: TGTGCCAGCAGTGAATGGCCAGGGGTCTCCTACGAGCAGTACTTC. It codes for CASSEWPGVSYEQYF.

This clonotype was observed many times. The chain links TRBV10-3 to TRBJ1-3; D gene uncertain. CDR1 and CDR2 from the germline V gene are ENHRY and SYGVKD. The CDR3 runs 14 residues. Trimming stripped 3 bases from V and 0 bases from J, with 6 bases between. The CDR3 DNA reads TGTGCCATCAGTGAACACCACTCTGGAAACACCATATATTTT. Protein product: CAISEHHSGNTIYF.

This clonotype was seen a handful of times. A read error may account for a junction end that differs from germline. V and J are TRBV5-3 and TRBJ1-1; TRBD1 might be the D (5 bases). TRBV5-3 is marked as an open reading frame, function uncertain. The CDR3 is 15 amino acids. The CDR3 reads CSRSWRAGRVTEAFF. The CDR3, as DNA: TGTTCCAGAAGCTGGAGGGCAGGGAGGGTCACTGAAGCTTTCTTT.

The chain has TRBV20-1 and TRBJ2-1, with D perhaps given as TRBD1 or TRBD2 (5 bases each). Germline assignment: CDR1 DFQATT and CDR2 SNEGSKA (reference sequence). This CDR3 has 13 amino acids. The CDR3 DNA is TGCAGGGCTCAGGCTCGGGACCAAAATGAGCAGTTCTTC. Translated, it gives CRAQARDQNEQFF.

This chain connects TRBV7-9 to TRBJ2-7, with TRBD1 identical over 7 bases. V lost 4 bases and J lost 7; bases outside the gene matches: 4. Germline CDR1 reads SEHNR; CDR2 reads FQNEAQ (reference sequence). This CDR3 has 12 residues. CDR3 protein: CASSYTGAEQYF. The CDR3 nucleotides read TGTGCCAGCAGCTATACAGGGGCGGAGCAGTACTTC.

This clonotype was recorded many times. The rearrangement joins TRBV20-1 to TRBJ2-4, with unresolved D. The germline V and J ends were trimmed by 2 bases and 4 bases, with 3 bases remaining between them. CDR3 length: 11 amino acids. CDR1 is DFQATT, CDR2 SNEGSKA, per germline (reference sequence). CDR3 coding DNA: TGCAGTGCTAGACTGAAAAACATTCAGTACTTC. The encoded protein is CSARLKNIQYF.

This clonotype has at least ten counts. This sequence joins TRBV5-1 and TRBJ2-1, with TRBD2 identical over 9 bases. CDR1 SGHRS and CDR2 YFSETQ come from the germline V gene. The CDR3 is 17 amino acids. V gave up 0 bases and J gave up 4 bases; unmatched junction bases: 8. Written as DNA, the CDR3 is TGCGCCAGCAGCTTGGCCGGGCGGGGGGGCCGATACAATGAGCAGTTCTTC. As protein: CASSLAGRGGRYNEQFF. Full variable domain (outside the CDR3, taken from reference TRBV5-1 and TRBJ2-1): KAGVTQTPRYLIKTRGQQVTLSCSPISGHRSVSWYQQTPGQGLQFLFEYFSETQRNKGNFPGRFSGRQFSNSRSEMNVSTLELGDSALYLCASSLAGRGGRYNEQFFGPGTRLTVL.